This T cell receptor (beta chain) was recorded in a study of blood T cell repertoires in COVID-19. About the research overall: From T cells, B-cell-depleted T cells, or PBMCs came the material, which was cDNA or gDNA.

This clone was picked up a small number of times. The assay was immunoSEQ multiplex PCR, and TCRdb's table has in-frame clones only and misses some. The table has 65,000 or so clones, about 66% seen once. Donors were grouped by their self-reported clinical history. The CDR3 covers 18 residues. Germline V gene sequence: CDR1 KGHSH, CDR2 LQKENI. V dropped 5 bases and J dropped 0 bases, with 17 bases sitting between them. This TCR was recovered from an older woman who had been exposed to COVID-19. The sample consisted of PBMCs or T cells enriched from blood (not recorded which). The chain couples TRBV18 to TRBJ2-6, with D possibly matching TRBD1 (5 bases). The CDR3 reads CASSFQGATSSGANVLTF. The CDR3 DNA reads TGTGCCAGCTCATTTCAGGGCGCCACTTCCTCTGGGGCCAACGTCCTGACTTTC.